The 32 T cell receptor beta chains reported below all come from one sample, sequenced in a study of T cells in Graves' hyperthyroidism and ophthalmopathy. RNA transcripts yielded amplified TCR beta CDR3 regions. HTBI primers were used for first-round RT-PCR of the TCR CDR3. One entry per CDR3 protein, called by TCRdb with MiXCR from the multiplex PCR reads. The sample consists of some 510,000 distinct CDR3 sequences, around 20% of them appearing once. The sample taken for sequencing was blood. The receptors originated from a man in his late teens or twenties with Graves' hyperthyroidism.

This clonotype was observed many times. The junction departs from the called germline gene at one end, perhaps through a read error. The gene calls are TRBV20-1 and TRBJ1-1, with a tentative D call TRBD1 (5 bases). CDR3 length: 10 amino acids. CDR1 and CDR2 (germline): DFQATT, SNEGSKA (reference sequence). CDR3 coding DNA: TGCAGTGCCACCAGTGGGACTCCGGTCTTT. It specifies CSATSGTPVF.

The sample holds many counts of this clonotype. The chain links TRBV20-1 to TRBJ2-5, with TRBD2 identical over 9 bases. This CDR3 region has 16 residues. Germline trimming cut 0 bases from V and 4 bases from J; bases unmatched to any gene: 9. Germline-derived CDR1 and CDR2 are DFQATT and SNEGSKA (reference sequence). This CDR3 is CSARDTSAGGGETQYF. The CDR3 region has the DNA TGCAGTGCTAGAGATACCTCAGCGGGGGGAGGAGAGACCCAGTACTTC.

This clonotype was counted many times. J is TRBJ1-5 and V is TRBV12-5; D uncertain. The CDR3 spans 11 residues. Germline CDR1 and CDR2: LGHNT and FRNRAP. The V end lost 5 bases, the J end lost 7 bases, and 6 bases lay between the germline ends. CDR3 protein: CASGASQPQHF. The CDR3 nucleotides read TGTGCTAGTGGTGCCAGCCAGCCCCAGCATTTT.

J is TRBJ2-7 and V is TRBV7-9; the match to TRBD2 covers 7 bases. CDR3 length equals 14 residues. Germline V lookup: CDR1 SEHNR, CDR2 FQNEAQ (reference sequence). With 3 bases clipped from V and 3 bases from J, the junction kept 5 bases outside the gene matches. CDR3 amino acids: CASSFPGEGYEQYF. Here the CDR3 DNA reads TGTGCCAGCAGCTTCCCCGGGGAGGGCTACGAGCAGTACTTC.

The chain links TRBV12-3 or TRBV12-4 to TRBJ2-7; TRBD2 matches at 7 bases. J was trimmed by 3 bases and V by 8 bases; bases with no gene match: 13. This CDR3 has 15 amino acids. CDR3 residues: CASVREYGAYYEQYF. CDR3 nucleotide sequence: TGTGCCAGCGTGCGGGAGTACGGAGCGTACTACGAGCAGTACTTC.

The gene calls are TRBV12-3 or TRBV12-4 and TRBJ2-5; D remains ambiguous. Trimming shortened V by 7 bases and J by 5 bases, and 14 bases separated the two germline ends. The CDR3 is 13 residues long. The CDR3 DNA reads as TGTGCCAGCATTCTCTCCGGGTCCGAGACCCAGTACTTC. Its protein is CASILSGSETQYF.

The chain carries TRBV19 and TRBJ2-7, with D possibly matching TRBD1 (6 bases). The V gene lost 10 bases and the J gene lost 2 bases, with 15 bases spanning the gap. The CDR3 is 13 amino acids. CDR1 and CDR2 from the germline V gene are LNHDA and SQIVND (reference sequence). The CDR3 is CATGAAAPYEQYF. The CDR3 nucleotides read TGTGCCACAGGGGCGGCCGCCCCCTACGAGCAGTACTTC.

In its sample, this clonotype was seen a few times. The chain joins TRBV28 to TRBJ1-5, with D unclear. This CDR3 contains 12 residues. Germline CDR1 is MDHEN and CDR2 is SYDVKM. Trimming left V 8 bases short and J 6 bases short, with 11 bases between. CDR3 coding DNA: TGTGCCAGCCCGCTCCGGGGTCAGCCCCAGCATTTT. The encoded protein is CASPLRGQPQHF.

This clonotype has a count of ten or more. The CDR3 region is CASSPLDYGYTF. CDR3 nucleotides: TGTGCCAGCAGCCCTCTGGACTATGGCTACACCTTC. J is TRBJ1-2 and V is TRBV12-3 or TRBV12-4; D not resolved. This CDR3 has 12 residues. V lost 6 bases and J lost 3, with 8 bases in between.

This clonotype was detected ten times or more. The genes are TRBV5-1 and TRBJ2-7; TRBD1 matches 7 bases. From germline, CDR1 is SGHRS and CDR2 YFSETQ. V lost 4 bases and J lost 5; bases outside the gene matches: 15. This CDR3 contains 16 residues. The CDR3 nucleotides read TGCGCCAGCAGCATGACACAGGGGTTCGATCGCGACGAGCAGTACTTC. Protein product: CASSMTQGFDRDEQYF. Full variable domain (rest looked up from reference TRBV5-1 and TRBJ2-7): KAGVTQTPRYLIKTRGQQVTLSCSPISGHRSVSWYQQTPGQGLQFLFEYFSETQRNKGNFPGRFSGRQFSNSRSEMNVSTLELGDSALYLCASSMTQGFDRDEQYFGPGTRLTVT.

This chain links TRBV19 with TRBJ2-2, with D possibly being TRBD2 (6 bases). Per germline, CDR1 LNHDA and CDR2 SQIVND (reference sequence). Deletions cut 7 bases from V and 6 bases from J, with 15 bases between. This CDR3 has 14 amino acids. The CDR3 nucleotides are TGTGCCAGTATTGGGGGGATAGTATCCGGGGAGCTGTTTTTT. Protein sequence: CASIGGIVSGELFF.

Ten or more counts support this clonotype. The gene calls are TRBV30 and TRBJ1-2; D not resolved. This CDR3 spans 9 amino acids. Trimming shortened V by 6 bases and J by 8 bases, and 7 bases separated the two germline ends. Germline V gives CDR1 GTSNPN, CDR2 SVGIG (reference sequence). CDR3 nucleotides: TGTGCCTGTGATGGGGGCTACACCTTC. It translates to CACDGGYTF.

This clonotype was seen repeatedly, ten times or more. V is TRBV9 and J is TRBJ2-7; a weak D match, TRBD2 (6 bases). V shed 6 bases and J shed 5 bases, with 21 bases lying between them. The CDR3 contains 15 residues. Looked up from germline, CDR1 is SGDLS and CDR2 is YYNGEE. For the CDR3, the DNA is TGTGCCAGCAATCAGGGAGGTCTTGCTATAGACGAGCAGTACTTC. Its protein is CASNQGGLAIDEQYF.

This clonotype has at least ten counts. In DNA, the CDR3 is TGTGCCACCAAGGTGGGGTCTGGTGGCTACACCTTC. It specifies CATKVGSGGYTF. The chain couples TRBV2 to TRBJ1-2; D remains ambiguous. The CDR3 spans 12 residues. Germline CDR1 SNHLY, CDR2 FYNNEI. V was shortened by 10 bases and J by 7 bases, with 16 bases between the two germline ends.

The chain recombines TRBV12-3 or TRBV12-4 with TRBJ1-1; possible D gene TRBD1, 5 bases. CDR3 length equals 14 residues. V gave up 1 base and J gave up 5 bases, with 11 bases separating them. CDR3 in amino acids: CASSLEDTGTEAFF. CDR3 coding DNA: TGTGCCAGCAGTTTAGAGGATACAGGAACTGAAGCTTTCTTT.

This clonotype has a count of ten or more. J is TRBJ2-5 and V is TRBV30; a weak D match, TRBD1 (5 bases). Germline loops: CDR1 GTSNPN, CDR2 SVGIG (reference sequence). Trimming left V 0 bases short and J 1 base short, with 12 bases between. The CDR3 loop spans 15 amino acids. The CDR3 DNA reads TGTGCCTGGAGTGTACAAGGACACATCCAAGAGACCCAGTACTTC. This sequence encodes CAWSVQGHIQETQYF.

The chain links TRBV5-1 to TRBJ2-2; unclear D gene. CDR3 length: 14 residues. The germline V and J ends were trimmed by 0 bases and 10 bases, with 13 bases remaining between them. Germline assignment: CDR1 SGHRS and CDR2 YFSETQ. The CDR3 reads CASSLVGPREELFF. CDR3 in DNA: TGCGCCAGCAGCTTGGTAGGGCCGCGTGAGGAGCTGTTTTTT.

V gene TRBV15 combines with J gene TRBJ1-2; D ambiguous. CDR3 size: 11 residues. V shed 5 bases and J shed 0 bases, with 1 base lying between them. Germline V gene lookup returns CDR1 LNHNV and CDR2 YYDKDF (reference sequence). CDR3: CATSSNYGYTF. The CDR3 bases are TGTGCCACCAGCTCTAACTATGGCTACACCTTC.

This clonotype was counted many times. The CDR3 spells CASRRTGDTGELFF. The CDR3 region has the DNA TGTGCCAGCAGAAGGACAGGGGACACCGGGGAGCTGTTTTTT. The chain carries TRBV6-8 and TRBJ2-2, with 9 bases that match TRBD1. Germline V CDR1 and CDR2: MNHGY, SAAAGT. V shed 6 bases, J shed 3 bases, and the junction held 2 bases outside the gene matches. This CDR3 spans 14 amino acids.

Written as DNA, the CDR3 is TGTGCCAGCAGGGGCGGGGGGACCCTCCACTTT. The encoded protein is CASRGGGTLHF. The rearrangement joins TRBV12-3 or TRBV12-4 to TRBJ1-6; possible D gene TRBD1, 5 bases. CDR3 size: 11 residues. Trimming removed 6 bases from V and 14 bases from J, with 11 bases in between.

In this sample, this clonotype turned up many times. The chain combines TRBV25-1 with TRBJ1-1; D is uncertain. The CDR3 runs 14 residues. Germline CDR1 reads MGHDK; CDR2 reads SYGVNS. V shed 5 bases and J shed 4 bases, with 14 bases lying between them. The CDR3 sequence is CASSSPRSGTEAFF. The CDR3 DNA is TGTGCCAGCAGTTCTCCACGGTCGGGCACTGAAGCTTTCTTT.

This clonotype was counted ten times or more. The V gene is TRBV5-1, the J gene TRBJ2-4; D gene unclear. The germline V gene encodes CDR1 SGHRS and CDR2 YFSETQ. The CDR3 contains 15 residues. Trimming removed 8 bases from V and 4 bases from J, with 19 bases in between. The CDR3 sequence: CARSPGRGIKNIQYF. The CDR3 nucleotides read TGCGCCAGGAGCCCCGGACGTGGGATAAAAAACATTCAGTACTTC.

Of note for this clonotype: A read error is possible here, since a much larger clone lies one base away. The V call is TRBV15, the J call TRBJ1-2, with D possibly being TRBD1 (5 bases). Germline CDR1 and CDR2: LNHNV and YYDKDF (reference sequence). This CDR3 comprises 12 residues. CDR3 residues: CASSSKGQGYTF. CDR3 DNA sequence: TGTGCCTCCAGCAGCAAGGGGCAAGGCTACACCTTC.

This clonotype was detected many times. The rearrangement links TRBV19 to TRBJ1-2; 7 bases match TRBD1. V lost 3 bases to trimming and J lost 4 bases; unmatched junction nucleotides: 5. This CDR3 spans 14 amino acids. Germline CDR1 reads LNHDA; CDR2 reads SQIVND (reference sequence). This chain's CDR3 is CASSIPGQLYGYTF. The CDR3 DNA follows: TGTGCCAGTAGTATTCCGGGACAGCTCTATGGCTACACCTTC.

In this sample, this clonotype turned up many times. The gene calls are TRBV6-1 and TRBJ1-5, with no clear D. Germline V gene sequence: CDR1 MNHNS, CDR2 SASEGT. Trimming shortened V by 8 bases and J by 0 bases, and 8 bases separated the two germline ends. CDR3 length: 13 residues. The CDR3 DNA follows: TGTGCCAGCGGCGTGAATAGCAATCAGCCCCAGCATTTT. This sequence encodes CASGVNSNQPQHF.

The table lists this clonotype with many counts. V is TRBV28 and J is TRBJ2-7; 11 bases fit TRBD2. This CDR3 contains 19 residues. The V segment lost 5 bases and the J segment 6 bases; nucleotides outside the gene matches: 21. The germline gives CDR1 MDHEN, CDR2 SYDVKM. In nucleotides, the CDR3 is TGTGCCAGCAGTCAGGCGAATTGGGCTAGCGGGGGGCGGGTGTGCGAGCAGTACTTC. Translating it yields CASSQANWASGGRVCEQYF. Complete variable domain (other parts from reference TRBV28 and TRBJ2-7): DVKVTQSSRYLVKRTGEKVFLECVQDMDHENMFWYRQDPGLGLRLIYFSYDVKMKEKGDIPEGYSVSREKKERFSLILESASTNQTSMYLCASSQANWASGGRVCEQYFGPGTRLTVT.

V usage is TRBV30 and J usage is TRBJ2-7, with D unclear. V lost 0 bases to trimming and J lost 1 base, with 10 bases between them. CDR1 and CDR2 from the germline V gene are GTSNPN and SVGIG (reference sequence). The CDR3 is 14 residues long. This chain's CDR3 is CAWSVGFGSYEQYF. The CDR3 region has the DNA TGTGCCTGGAGTGTAGGATTTGGGTCCTACGAGCAGTACTTC.

This clonotype showed up many times. V is TRBV7-9 and J is TRBJ2-7; no definite D call. Germline CDR1 and CDR2: SEHNR and FQNEAQ (reference sequence). There are 14 residues in the CDR3. Trimming shortened V by 2 bases and J by 3 bases, and 11 bases separated the two germline ends. CDR3 sequence reads: CASSLTPVHYEQYF. Here the CDR3 DNA reads TGTGCCAGCAGCTTAACACCTGTACACTACGAGCAGTACTTC.

This clonotype came up many times. The V call is TRBV12-3 or TRBV12-4, the J call TRBJ1-2; a weak D match, TRBD1 (5 bases). Trimming cost V 3 bases and J 7 bases, with 9 bases left between them. The CDR3 contains 12 residues. CDR3 amino acids: CASSFGRAGYTF. CDR3 coding DNA: TGTGCCAGCAGTTTCGGCAGGGCTGGCTACACCTTC.

This clonotype was seen repeatedly, ten times or more. The chain combines TRBV27 with TRBJ1-2; D uncertain. Trimming cost V 3 bases and J 4 bases, with 18 bases left between them. Germline-derived CDR1 and CDR2 are MNHEY and SMNVEV (reference sequence). The CDR3 length is 16 residues. CDR3 protein: CASSFIAPPRSYGYTF. DNA of the CDR3: TGTGCCAGCAGTTTCATAGCCCCTCCGAGGAGCTATGGCTACACCTTC.

This sequence joins TRBV29-1 and TRBJ2-5; D not certain. This CDR3 has 11 residues. Germline CDR1 reads SQVTM; CDR2 reads ANQGSEA. Between the trimmed V and J ends, which lost 5 bases and 4 bases, there was a span of 8 bases. The CDR3, as DNA: TGCAGCGTTTTTCCTAGAGAGACCCAGTACTTC. This translates into CSVFPRETQYF.

This clonotype was counted many times. The chain couples TRBV28 to TRBJ2-7; 7 nucleotides align to TRBD1. This CDR3 is 15 amino acids long. J lost 2 bases, V lost 3 bases, and 7 bases had no gene match. Germline V lookup: CDR1 MDHEN, CDR2 SYDVKM. The CDR3 region has the DNA TGTGCCAGCAGTTTTGGCACAGGGGTAACCTACGAGCAGTACTTC. Amino acid sequence: CASSFGTGVTYEQYF.